The rows below give T cell receptor beta chains drawn from one sample of a study of T cells in Graves' hyperthyroidism and ophthalmopathy. TCRdb independently ran MiXCR on the multiplex PCR reads; one entry per CDR3 protein. The data contain a few hundred thousand distinct CDR3 sequences, around 14% of them singletons. The specimen was blood. These receptors all stem from a woman aged 25 to 45 with Graves' hyperthyroidism. Each CDR3 is given with its conserved first and last residue. D genes are given only for firm matches. Clone size appears in some rows only: once, few, many, or a class for an expanded clone.

d_call: TRBD2
v_call: TRBV5-1
j_call: TRBJ2-3
clone_size: many
cdr3_nt: TGCGCCAGCAGCTCGGGAGGAGGGACTAGCGGATGGGATACGCAGTATTTT
cdr3_aa: CASSSGGGTSGWDTQYF

d_call: -
v_call: TRBV9
j_call: TRBJ2-7
clone_size: few
cdr3_nt: TGTGCCAGCAGCGTAGATGGGGTGGGCGGCTACGAGCAGTACTTC
cdr3_aa: CASSVDGVGGYEQYF

d_call: TRBD1
v_call: TRBV6-1
j_call: TRBJ2-2
clone_size: few
cdr3_nt: TGTGCCAGCAGTTTGGACAGGGGGGTCGTCACCGGGGAGCTGTTTTTT
cdr3_aa: CASSLDRGVVTGELFF

d_call: TRBD1
v_call: TRBV7-4
j_call: TRBJ2-3
clone_size: many
cdr3_nt: TGTGCCAGCAGCTTTTTCGCGACAGGGTTTTGTCCGCCCGACGGGGCGCAGTATTTT
cdr3_aa: CASSFFATGFCPPDGAQYF

d_call: -
v_call: TRBV30
j_call: TRBJ1-3
clone_size: many
cdr3_nt: TGTGCCTCAAGGGTTTTCTCTGGAAACACCATATATTTT
cdr3_aa: CASRVFSGNTIYF

d_call: TRBD2
v_call: TRBV6-2/TRBV6-3
j_call: TRBJ2-7
clone_size: few
cdr3_nt: TGTGCCAGCAGTTATCGGGTATCGAGCGGGAGGGCCCACGACTACGAGCAGTACTTC
cdr3_aa: CASSYRVSSGRAHDYEQYF

d_call: -
v_call: TRBV10-2
j_call: TRBJ2-2
clone_size: -
cdr3_nt: TGCGCCAGCGGTACCGGACTACCGCTCACCGGGGAGCTGTTTTTT
cdr3_aa: CASGTGLPLTGELFF

d_call: TRBD2
v_call: TRBV11-1
j_call: TRBJ2-1
clone_size: -
cdr3_nt: TGTGCCAGCAGACTTACTAGCGGGAGGGGCAATGAGCAGTTCTTC
cdr3_aa: CASRLTSGRGNEQFF

d_call: TRBD2
v_call: TRBV20-1
j_call: TRBJ2-7
clone_size: many
cdr3_nt: TGCAGTGCTAGGGGCAGCGGGAAGATGTTCTACGAGCAGTACTTC
cdr3_aa: CSARGSGKMFYEQYF

d_call: TRBD2
v_call: TRBV19
j_call: TRBJ2-1
clone_size: -
cdr3_nt: TGTGCCAGTAGTATTAATGGACCGGGACTAGCGGGATTGTCTGAGCAGTTCTTC
cdr3_aa: CASSINGPGLAGLSEQFF

d_call: -
v_call: TRBV6-1
j_call: TRBJ2-7
clone_size: few
cdr3_nt: TGTGCCAGCAGCCCCTCCGACGGCTACGAGCAGTACTTC
cdr3_aa: CASSPSDGYEQYF

d_call: -
v_call: TRBV27
j_call: TRBJ1-2
clone_size: many
cdr3_nt: TGTGCCAGCAGCGCCGAGTCGGGCTATGGCTACACCTTC
cdr3_aa: CASSAESGYGYTF

d_call: -
v_call: TRBV19
j_call: TRBJ2-5
clone_size: few
cdr3_nt: TGTGCCAGTAGTGTACAGGACCAAGAGACCCAGTACTTC
cdr3_aa: CASSVQDQETQYF

d_call: -
v_call: TRBV6-1
j_call: TRBJ2-1
clone_size: many
cdr3_nt: TGTGCCAGTTCCGACTTCGGACCTATAGTCTACAATGAGCAGTTCTTC
cdr3_aa: CASSDFGPIVYNEQFF

d_call: TRBD2
v_call: TRBV7-3
j_call: TRBJ2-1
clone_size: many
cdr3_nt: TGTGCCAGCAGCTTTGGGTTGGGGGGGAATGAGCAGTTCTTC
cdr3_aa: CASSFGLGGNEQFF

d_call: TRBD2
v_call: TRBV28
j_call: TRBJ2-1
clone_size: many
cdr3_nt: TGTGCCAGCAGTTTATGGGCGGGAGGGATTACAGATGAGCAGTTCTTC
cdr3_aa: CASSLWAGGITDEQFF

d_call: -
v_call: TRBV20-1
j_call: TRBJ1-1
clone_size: many
cdr3_nt: TGCAGTGCCCACGCCGGAGGGGGTACTGGCGCTGAAGCTTTCTTT
cdr3_aa: CSAHAGGGTGAEAFF

d_call: -
v_call: TRBV6-1
j_call: TRBJ1-2
clone_size: -
cdr3_nt: TGTGCCACCGTACGGTCTCCACGGGTTGCGAGTGGCTACACCTTC
cdr3_aa: CATVRSPRVASGYTF

d_call: TRBD2
v_call: TRBV6-2/TRBV6-3
j_call: TRBJ2-2
clone_size: -
cdr3_nt: TGTGCCAGCAGTTGGACTAGCGGGAGCGTCGCCAGGGAGCTGTTTTTT
cdr3_aa: CASSWTSGSVARELFF

d_call: -
v_call: TRBV5-1
j_call: TRBJ2-1
clone_size: -
cdr3_nt: TGCGCCAGCAGCTTTGGTGGAAGGGACTACAATGAGCAGTTCTTC
cdr3_aa: CASSFGGRDYNEQFF

d_call: -
v_call: TRBV19
j_call: TRBJ2-3
clone_size: few
cdr3_nt: TGTGCCAGTAGTATAGACTACGACCAGGATACGCAGTATTTT
cdr3_aa: CASSIDYDQDTQYF

d_call: TRBD2
v_call: TRBV20-1
j_call: TRBJ2-2
clone_size: -
cdr3_nt: TGCAGTGCTTTTGGGGCGGGAGTAGGCACCGGGGAGCTGTTTTTT
cdr3_aa: CSAFGAGVGTGELFF

d_call: TRBD2
v_call: TRBV5-1
j_call: TRBJ2-1
clone_size: -
cdr3_nt: TGCGCCAGCAGCCAGACTAGCGGGAGAGTTGAGCAGTTCTTC
cdr3_aa: CASSQTSGRVEQFF

d_call: -
v_call: TRBV4-2
j_call: TRBJ2-4
clone_size: -
cdr3_nt: TGTGCCAGCAGCCAAGATGGACGCCAAGCCAAAAACATTCAGTACTTC
cdr3_aa: CASSQDGRQAKNIQYF